These 32 T cell receptor beta chains originate from one sample sequenced in a study of graft-versus-host responses after intestinal transplantation. For these TCRs, the target antigens are not known. Clones were sequenced by immunoSEQ multiplex PCR, and TCRdb holds only the in-frame ones, with some missing. Of approximately 99,000 clones in the sample, 80% to 95% were seen once. Sequences were derived from unstimulated CD8+ T cells sorted from spleen or lymph node cells, sampled before transplant. These receptor sequences come from a human donor who was the organ donor for an intestinal transplant.

The chain uses TRBV11-1 and TRBJ1-1; 9 nucleotides line up with TRBD1. V was pared by 3 bases and J by 6 bases, with 8 bases of the junction left unmatched. The CDR3 has 15 residues. CDR1 SGHAT and CDR2 FQDESV come from the germline V gene (reference sequence). DNA for the CDR3: TGTGCCAGCAGCTTTATCTCCGGGACAGGGTCTGAAGCTTTCTTT. Its translation: CASSFISGTGSEAFF.

This chain uses TRBV11-3 with TRBJ2-5; 11 positions match TRBD2. Germline CDR1 is SGHNT and CDR2 is YENEEA. Germline trimming cut 5 bases from V and 2 bases from J; bases unmatched to any gene: 4. This CDR3 has 15 amino acids. This CDR3 is CASSAGLADQETQYF. CDR3 nucleotides: TGTGCCAGCAGCGCGGGACTAGCGGATCAAGAGACCCAGTACTTC.

This chain joins TRBV7-9 and TRBJ2-2, with a weak D call TRBD1 (5 bases). The CDR3 loop spans 12 amino acids. V was pared by 8 bases and J by 6 bases, with 10 bases between. The germline gives CDR1 SEHNR, CDR2 FQNEAQ (reference sequence). The CDR3 region has the DNA TGTGCCAGCTACAGGCCGGCCGGGGAGCTGTTTTTT. Translating it yields CASYRPAGELFF.

The chain employs TRBV28 and TRBJ2-3; 12 bases match TRBD2. The V and J ends lost 3 bases and 1 base, in that order; junction bases with no gene match: 2. CDR3 length: 16 residues. Germline lookup yields CDR1 MDHEN and CDR2 SYDVKM. The CDR3 DNA reads TGTGCCAGCAGTTTGCTAGCGGGAGGGGGCACAGATACGCAGTATTTT. Its protein is CASSLLAGGGTDTQYF. Filled out from reference TRBV28 and TRBJ2-3, the complete variable domain reads DVKVTQSSRYLVKRTGEKVFLECVQDMDHENMFWYRQDPGLGLRLIYFSYDVKMKEKGDIPEGYSVSREKKERFSLILESASTNQTSMYLCASSLLAGGGTDTQYFGPGTRLTVL.

The rearrangement joins TRBV9 to TRBJ2-1; 9 bases are shared with TRBD2. V trimming: 5 bases; J trimming: 6 bases; junction bases outside the gene matches: 9. Germline V CDR1 and CDR2: SGDLS, YYNGEE. CDR3 length equals 15 residues. The CDR3 DNA reads TGTGCCAGCAGGTCTGGGACTAGCCCCAGCAATGAGCAGTTCTTC. Translating gives CASRSGTSPSNEQFF.

The chain carries TRBV19 and TRBJ1-1; no clear D gene. The CDR3 extends over 12 amino acids. Germline V gene sequence: CDR1 LNHDA, CDR2 SQIVND (reference sequence). V lost 5 bases and J lost 8, with 12 bases in between. The CDR3 DNA reads as TGTGCCAGTAGTCGGGCAGCGGTGGAAGCTTTCTTT. Translating gives CASSRAAVEAFF.

V is TRBV5-1 and J is TRBJ2-1, with D perhaps matching TRBD1 (7 bases). V lost 2 bases and J lost 6, with 15 bases in between. From germline, CDR1 is SGHRS and CDR2 YFSETQ. This CDR3 spans 15 amino acids. This CDR3 reads CASSFRAQGGNEQFF. The CDR3 DNA is TGCGCCAGCAGCTTCAGAGCGCAGGGGGGCAATGAGCAGTTCTTC.

V is TRBV5-6 and J is TRBJ2-7, with 10 bases identical to TRBD2. V lost 2 bases to trimming and J lost 7 bases; unmatched junction nucleotides: 9. CDR3 length equals 15 residues. Germline V gene sequence: CDR1 SGHDT, CDR2 YYEEEE. This CDR3 reads CASSFSAGGPREQYF. The CDR3 nucleotides are TGTGCCAGCAGCTTTTCAGCGGGAGGGCCTAGAGAGCAGTACTTC.

This clone was found a few times. The chain carries TRBV29-1 and TRBJ1-2, with unresolved D. Trimming took off 4 bases at V and 2 bases at J, with 5 bases between the two ends. Per the germline V gene, CDR1 is SQVTM and CDR2 is ANQGSEA. The CDR3 runs 11 residues. The CDR3 DNA sequence: TGCAGCGTTGGCCGGAACTATGGCTACACCTTC. Translated, it gives CSVGRNYGYTF. The full variable domain, completed using reference TRBV29-1 and TRBJ1-2, is SAVISQKPSRDICQRGTSLTIQCQVDSQVTMMFWYRQQPGQSLTLIATANQGSEATYESGFVIDKFPISRPNLTFSTLTVSNMSPEDSSIYLCSVGRNYGYTFGSGTRLTVV.

The V and J genes are TRBV5-8 and TRBJ2-7; TRBD1 might be the D (6 bases). V was shortened by 4 bases and J by 3 bases, with 11 bases between the two germline ends. Germline V gene sequence: CDR1 SGHTS, CDR2 YDEGEE. This CDR3 region has 13 residues. In DNA, the CDR3 is TGTGCCAGCAGCCGCGGACAGTTCTACGAGCAGTACTTC. Translated: CASSRGQFYEQYF. The whole variable domain, remainder taken from reference TRBV5-8 and TRBJ2-7, is EAGVTQSPTHLIKTRGQQATLRCSPISGHTSVYWYQQALGLGLQFLLWYDEGEERNRGNFPPRFSGRQFPNYSSELNVNALELEDSALYLCASSRGQFYEQYFGPGTRLTVT.

CDR3 sequence reads: CACNPLGGKLFF. The CDR3 bases are TGTGCCTGCAACCCTCTCGGTGGAAAACTGTTTTTT. The V gene is TRBV30, the J gene TRBJ1-4; D gene uncertain. Trimming shortened V by 6 bases and J by 10 bases, and 15 bases separated the two germline ends. Germline V gives CDR1 GTSNPN, CDR2 SVGIG (reference sequence). The CDR3 has 12 residues.

This chain uses TRBV6-1 with TRBJ1-4, with D maybe TRBD1 (5 bases). Germline assignment: CDR1 MNHNS and CDR2 SASEGT. Between the trimmed V and J ends, which lost 2 bases and 3 bases, there was a span of 19 bases. The CDR3 sequence is 18 residues long. The CDR3 protein is CASSENLGGDGPNEKLFF. CDR3 bases: TGTGCCAGCAGTGAAAATCTGGGAGGGGACGGCCCTAATGAAAAACTGTTTTTT.

V and J are TRBV15 and TRBJ2-2, with D unresolved. The germline CDR1 and CDR2 sequences are LNHNV and YYDKDF (reference sequence). This CDR3 region has 13 residues. V was shortened by 6 bases and J by 2 bases, with 7 bases between the two germline ends. The CDR3 loop is CATRLENTGELFF. CDR3 in DNA: TGTGCCACCAGGTTAGAAAACACCGGGGAGCTGTTTTTT.

The V call is TRBV5-1, the J call TRBJ1-2; D unresolved. V lost 1 base and J 3 bases, leaving 10 bases between the germline ends. The CDR3 has 14 residues. CDR1 is SGHRS and CDR2 is YFSETQ in the germline V gene. CDR3 loop: CASSLYESDYGYTF. Written as DNA, the CDR3 is TGCGCCAGCAGCTTGTATGAGAGTGACTATGGCTACACCTTC.

The CDR3: CASRDSTEAFF. In nucleotides, the CDR3 is TGTGCCAGCAGGGACAGCACTGAAGCTTTCTTT. The chain has TRBV6-1 and TRBJ1-1, with D maybe TRBD1 (6 bases). The CDR3 extends over 11 amino acids. The germline V and J ends were trimmed by 6 bases and 4 bases, with 6 bases remaining between them. In germline, CDR1 is MNHNS, CDR2 SASEGT.

CDR3 bases: TGTGCCATCAGCCCACGGGGGCCCGGGTGCGGGAGGGCCCGCACAGATACGCAGTATTTT. This gives the protein CAISPRGPGCGRARTDTQYF. The chain employs TRBV10-3 and TRBJ2-3, with 9 bases lining up with TRBD2. Germline V gene data show CDR1 as ENHRY and CDR2 as SYGVKD. The CDR3 totals 20 residues. V lost 6 bases, J lost 1 base, and 20 bases stayed unmatched.

V and J are TRBV5-5 and TRBJ2-7, with TRBD1 as a possible D gene (6 bases). This CDR3 contains 15 residues. CDR1 and CDR2 (germline): SGHKS, YYEKEE (reference sequence). V was shortened by 5 bases and J by 4 bases, with 19 bases between the two germline ends. For the CDR3, the DNA is TGTGCCAGCAGTGTATACCGGGACACAGCGTACGAGCAGTACTTC. This gives the protein CASSVYRDTAYEQYF.

The chain combines TRBV28 with TRBJ2-3, with D possibly being TRBD1 (6 bases). The CDR3 extends over 18 amino acids. With 5 bases removed from V and 2 bases from J, the gap between germline ends came to 23 bases. Germline V gene data show CDR1 as MDHEN and CDR2 as SYDVKM. The CDR3 DNA follows: TGTGCCAGCAGTCCACGCGACCTATTAGGGGGAATCACAGATACGCAGTATTTT. It encodes CASSPRDLLGGITDTQYF.

This chain uses TRBV28 with TRBJ2-7; 7 bases are a match to TRBD1. The V segment lost 7 bases and the J segment 3 bases; nucleotides outside the gene matches: 9. Germline V gene data show CDR1 as MDHEN and CDR2 as SYDVKM. The CDR3 has 14 amino acids. CDR3 DNA: TGTGCCAGCAACCAACCGGGACAGCTCTACGAGCAGTACTTC. Translated, it gives CASNQPGQLYEQYF.

The rearrangement uses TRBV6-5 and TRBJ2-2, with D perhaps TRBD1 (5 bases). Germline V lookup: CDR1 MNHEY, CDR2 SVGAGI. CDR3 length: 14 residues. Trimming left V 0 bases short and J 5 bases short, with 7 bases between. The CDR3 protein is CASSYSQETGELFF. The CDR3 DNA follows: TGTGCCAGCAGTTACTCACAGGAAACCGGGGAGCTGTTTTTT.

This chain uses TRBV11-2 with TRBJ2-2, with TRBD1 matching over 10 bases. Germline values: CDR1 SGHAT, CDR2 FQNNGV. The CDR3 loop spans 17 amino acids. V shed 5 bases, J shed 3 bases, and the junction held 9 bases outside the gene matches. This CDR3 is CASSDDRGLWDTGELFF. CDR3 sequence (DNA): TGTGCCAGCAGCGACGACAGGGGGCTATGGGACACCGGGGAGCTGTTTTTT.

This clone has only one observation. This chain links TRBV14 with TRBJ2-3; D unclear. V lost 0 bases and J lost 0, with 13 bases in between. Germline loops: CDR1 SGHDN, CDR2 FVKESK. The CDR3 is 17 amino acids. The CDR3 sequence is CASSQDETVTSTDTQYF. The CDR3 coding sequence is TGTGCCAGCAGCCAAGACGAAACGGTGACTAGCACAGATACGCAGTATTTT.

The rearrangement uses TRBV2 and TRBJ1-5; D is unresolved. V was trimmed by 4 bases and J by 2 bases, leaving 9 bases between them. Germline CDR1 and CDR2: SNHLY and FYNNEI. This CDR3 comprises 14 residues. This CDR3 reads CASSGQYGNQPQHF. The CDR3 bases are TGTGCCAGCAGTGGGCAGTACGGCAATCAGCCCCAGCATTTT.

V and J are TRBV4-2 and TRBJ1-2; 8 nucleotides line up with TRBD1. Germline V gene sequence: CDR1 LGHNA, CDR2 YNFKEQ. The CDR3 covers 18 residues. Trimming at V came to 0 bases and at J to 6 bases, leaving 15 bases not matched to a gene. The CDR3 DNA reads TGTGCCAGCAGCCAAGAACGACAGGGGAGGGATTCTATGCATGGCTACACCTTC. It specifies CASSQERQGRDSMHGYTF.

The CDR3 sequence: CASSPPDRNQPQHF. The CDR3 coding sequence is TGTGCCAGCTCACCCCCCGACAGAAATCAGCCCCAGCATTTT. The rearrangement links TRBV18 to TRBJ1-5; D might be TRBD1 (5 bases). Per germline, CDR1 KGHSH and CDR2 LQKENI. V lost 3 bases, J lost 4 bases, and 10 bases lay in between. The CDR3 has 14 residues.

CDR3 in amino acids: CASSQALRTSGYNEQFF. The CDR3 coding sequence is TGTGCCAGCAGCCAAGCGTTAAGGACTAGCGGTTATAATGAGCAGTTCTTC. The chain links TRBV14 to TRBJ2-1, with 10 bases that match TRBD2. The CDR3 extends over 17 amino acids. V gave up 1 base and J gave up 7 bases; unmatched junction bases: 10. Looked up from germline, CDR1 is SGHDN and CDR2 is FVKESK. The complete variable domain, with remaining parts taken from reference TRBV14 and TRBJ2-1, reads EAGVTQFPSHSVIEKGQTVTLRCDPISGHDNLYWYRRVMGKEIKFLLHFVKESKQDESGMPNNRFLAERTGGTYSTLKVQPAELEDSGVYFCASSQALRTSGYNEQFFGPGTRLTVL.

The rearrangement joins TRBV12-5 to TRBJ1-1; unclear D gene. The germline CDR1 and CDR2 sequences are LGHNT and FRNRAP. The V and J ends lost 2 bases and 0 bases respectively, with 10 bases between them. The CDR3 sequence is 15 residues long. The CDR3 sequence is CASGLFGGMNTEAFF. DNA of the CDR3: TGTGCTAGTGGTTTGTTTGGAGGGATGAACACTGAAGCTTTCTTT.

The CDR3 coding sequence is TGTGCCAGTAGTATGGGACAGGGGGCGTACGAGCAGTACTTC. Translating gives CASSMGQGAYEQYF. The V and J genes are TRBV19 and TRBJ2-7; 12 nucleotides agree with TRBD1. Germline assignment: CDR1 LNHDA and CDR2 SQIVND (reference sequence). The trim removed 3 bases at V and 4 bases at J, leaving 1 base unmatched. This CDR3 spans 14 amino acids.

V gene TRBV15 combines with J gene TRBJ1-3, with 8 bases identical to TRBD2. Matching the DNA end better, TRBJ2-2 makes the J call doubtful. CDR1 is LNHNV, CDR2 YYDKDF, per germline (reference sequence). CDR3 length: 17 amino acids. CDR3 DNA sequence: TGTGCCACCAGCAGAGAGCTCGGGGGGGCCCGGGGCGGGGAGCTGTTTTTT. Amino acid sequence: CATSRELGGARGGELFF.

This rearrangement joins TRBV28 to TRBJ1-3; D unresolved. Trimming took off 7 bases at V and 4 bases at J, with 5 bases between the two ends. There are 11 residues in the CDR3. CDR1 is MDHEN, CDR2 SYDVKM, per germline. CDR3 DNA sequence: TGTGCCAGCAAGAGGGGAAACACCATATATTTT. It translates to CASKRGNTIYF.

This chain uses TRBV7-9 with TRBJ2-7; TRBD1 agrees at 8 bases. This CDR3 comprises 15 residues. CDR1 is SEHNR and CDR2 is FQNEAQ in the germline V gene (reference sequence). Unmatched junction bases numbered 6, after V lost 4 bases and J lost 1 base. The CDR3 nucleotides are TGTGCCAGCAGCTATTCAGGGGGCCCATCCTACGAGCAGTACTTC. Residues: CASSYSGGPSYEQYF.

The chain employs TRBV19 and TRBJ1-1; D not resolved. V was cut by 7 bases and J by 0 bases, with 15 bases left in between. Germline CDR1 reads LNHDA; CDR2 reads SQIVND (reference sequence). The CDR3 covers 15 residues. CDR3 protein: CASNLAPGMNTEAFF. CDR3 nucleotide sequence: TGTGCCAGTAACCTCGCCCCGGGTATGAACACTGAAGCTTTCTTT.